The 20 T cell receptor beta chains given below trace back to one sample, sequenced in a study of Graves' ophthalmopathy and Graves' hyperthyroidism. Amplified TCR beta CDR3 regions were obtained using RNA transcripts as template. Second-round multiplex PCR came after first-round RT-PCR with HTBI primers. TCRdb passed the multiplex PCR reads through MiXCR, listing each CDR3 protein once. The sample lists a few hundred thousand distinct CDR3 sequences, less than 40% occurring once. The sequencing input was peripheral blood or thyroid tissue (not recorded which). These receptor sequences come from an adult man with Graves' hyperthyroidism.

This clonotype showed up many times. The rearrangement joins TRBV19 to TRBJ1-2; the D gene is possibly TRBD1 (5 bases). V lost 5 bases to trimming and J lost 4 bases, with 14 bases between them. The CDR3 spans 14 residues. Germline assignment: CDR1 LNHDA and CDR2 SQIVND (reference sequence). The CDR3 loop is CASSPDIVSYGYTF. DNA for the CDR3: TGTGCCAGTAGTCCGGACATCGTGTCCTATGGCTACACCTTC.

This clonotype was found a few times. This chain uses TRBV30 with TRBJ2-5; D perhaps matches TRBD1 (7 bases). The CDR3 is 14 residues long. V was pared by 3 bases and J by 3 bases, with 14 bases between. Germline CDR1 reads GTSNPN; CDR2 reads SVGIG (reference sequence). CDR3 residues: CAWRGAGGKETQYF. In nucleotides, the CDR3 is TGTGCCTGGAGAGGGGCAGGGGGGAAAGAGACCCAGTACTTC.

V and J are TRBV7-6 and TRBJ2-7; 8 bases align to TRBD1. This CDR3 spans 17 amino acids. Germline V gives CDR1 SGHVS, CDR2 FNYEAQ. Trimming at V came to 6 bases and at J to 4 bases, leaving 17 bases not matched to a gene. CDR3 sequence: CASSARDNRGSLYEQYF. In nucleotides, the CDR3 is TGTGCCAGCAGTGCTAGAGATAACAGGGGGAGTTTATACGAGCAGTACTTC.

The CDR3 DNA reads TGCTCCTATGGGGCAGGGGGCCTCTACGAGCAGTACTTC. This codes for CSYGAGGLYEQYF. The chain joins TRBV29-1 to TRBJ2-7; 8 nucleotides align to TRBD1. This CDR3 region has 13 residues. CDR1 SQVTM and CDR2 ANQGSEA come from the germline V gene.

In nucleotides, the CDR3 is TGTGCTAGTGGTTCAGGAACAGGGTTGGGCTACACCTTC. Its translation: CASGSGTGLGYTF. This rearrangement joins TRBV12-5 to TRBJ1-2, with D possibly TRBD1 on 6 matching bases. With 4 bases removed from V and 8 bases from J, the gap between germline ends came to 14 bases. The CDR3 totals 13 residues. From germline, CDR1 is LGHNT and CDR2 FRNRAP.

The chain couples TRBV7-3 to TRBJ2-2; TRBD2 matches at 9 bases. V shed 10 bases, J shed 5 bases, and the junction held 8 bases outside the gene matches. Germline CDR1 and CDR2: SGHTA and FQGTGA. The CDR3 has 14 residues. The CDR3 bases are TGTGCCACTTCAGCGGGAGGAGGAACCGGGGAGCTGTTTTTT. Encoded protein: CATSAGGGTGELFF.

The chain carries TRBV20-1 and TRBJ2-7; D is possibly TRBD2 (6 bases). V dropped 6 bases and J dropped 3 bases, with 9 bases sitting between them. The CDR3 runs to 11 residues. Germline V gene sequence: CDR1 DFQATT, CDR2 SNEGSKA (reference sequence). The chain's CDR3 is CSAEGGYEQYF. The CDR3 region has the DNA TGCAGTGCGGAGGGTGGCTACGAGCAGTACTTC.

This clonotype was detected ten times or more. J is TRBJ2-2 and V is TRBV5-8; D may be TRBD1 (5 bases). V lost 2 bases to trimming and J lost 6 bases, with 8 bases between them. CDR1 is SGHTS, CDR2 YDEGEE, per germline. This CDR3 region has 13 residues. The CDR3 bases are TGTGCCAGCAGCTTTCAGGGTCCCGGGGAGCTGTTTTTT. Protein: CASSFQGPGELFF.

This clonotype was counted only a few times. The CDR3: CASSYGTSGSSYETQYF. CDR3 sequence (DNA): TGTGCCAGCAGCTACGGGACTAGCGGGAGTTCATACGAGACCCAGTACTTC. The V gene is TRBV7-9, the J gene TRBJ2-5, with 14 bases identical to TRBD2. The CDR3 loop spans 17 amino acids. Per the germline V gene, CDR1 is SEHNR and CDR2 is FQNEAQ (reference sequence). J gave up 5 bases and V 4 bases, and 9 bases lay outside the gene matches. The full variable domain, in which reference TRBV7-9 and TRBJ2-5 provide the parts outside the CDR3, is DTGVSQNPRHKITKRGQNVTFRCDPISEHNRLYWYRQTLGQGPEFLTYFQNEAQLEKSRLLSDRFSAERPKGSFSTLEIQRTEQGDSAMYLCASSYGTSGSSYETQYFGPGTRLLVL.

In its sample, this clonotype was seen many times. The chain joins TRBV7-6 to TRBJ1-4, with D perhaps matching TRBD1 (6 bases). The germline V gene has CDR1 SGHVS and CDR2 FNYEAQ. This CDR3 has 14 amino acids. Trimming stripped 1 base from V and 8 bases from J, with 11 bases between. The CDR3 loop reads CASSLDGGREKLFF. In DNA form, the CDR3 reads TGTGCCAGCAGCTTAGACGGGGGCCGGGAAAAACTGTTTTTT.

This clonotype was observed a few times. The genes are TRBV7-6 and TRBJ2-3, with TRBD1 as a possible D gene (6 bases). CDR3 length equals 13 residues. Trimming took 5 bases from V and 5 from J, leaving 11 bases between them. Germline-derived CDR1 and CDR2 are SGHVS and FNYEAQ. CDR3 coding DNA: TGTGCCAGCAGCCCACGACAGGAAGATACGCAGTATTTT. Amino acids: CASSPRQEDTQYF.

This clonotype was seen a few times. V usage is TRBV24-1 and J usage is TRBJ2-3; TRBD1 is a possible D gene (6 bases). Between the trimmed V and J ends, which lost 9 bases and 3 bases, there was a span of 6 bases. The CDR3 covers 11 residues. Germline V gives CDR1 KGHDR, CDR2 SFDVKD. The CDR3 sequence is CATGQTDTQYF. The CDR3, as DNA: TGTGCCACCGGACAGACAGATACGCAGTATTTT.

CDR3 sequence (DNA): TGTGCCAGCAGCGCGGGGGGTACGCCAGATACGCAGTATTTT. Translation gives CASSAGGTPDTQYF. The chain combines TRBV24-1 with TRBJ2-3, with 8 bases matching TRBD2. J lost 4 bases, V lost 11 bases, and 10 bases had no gene match. Germline CDR1 KGHDR, CDR2 SFDVKD. The CDR3 is 14 residues long.

The chain has TRBV14 and TRBJ1-2; D unclear. Between the trimmed V and J ends, which lost 1 base and 5 bases, there was a span of 8 bases. The V gene's germline CDR1 is SGHDN and CDR2 FVKESK. This CDR3 spans 13 amino acids. The CDR3 loop is CASSQGTAYGYTF. DNA for the CDR3: TGTGCCAGCAGCCAAGGGACGGCGTATGGCTACACCTTC.

There are many counts of this clonotype. The V call is TRBV7-9, the J call TRBJ1-2; tentatively, D is TRBD1 (5 bases). CDR1 SEHNR and CDR2 FQNEAQ come from the germline V gene (reference sequence). V was cut by 5 bases and J by 8 bases, with 12 bases left in between. CDR3 length: 12 residues. The CDR3 here is CASSQWGAGYTF. CDR3 sequence (DNA): TGTGCCAGCAGCCAATGGGGCGCCGGCTACACCTTC.

The rearrangement joins TRBV12-3 or TRBV12-4 to TRBJ2-7, with 12 positions matching TRBD2. This CDR3 is 15 amino acids long. J gave up 6 bases and V 2 bases, and 5 bases lay outside the gene matches. Here the CDR3 DNA reads TGTGCCAGCAGTTTACTAGCGGGAGGGCTCTCCGAGCAGTACTTC. This codes for CASSLLAGGLSEQYF.

This clonotype was picked up a small number of times. The J gene is TRBJ1-4, the V gene TRBV6-1; D gene ambiguous. The V gene's germline CDR1 is MNHNS and CDR2 SASEGT. The CDR3 totals 14 residues. The V and J ends lost 3 bases and 8 bases respectively, with 13 bases between them. CDR3 DNA: TGTGCCAGCAGTGAGTCAGCAGTCGGAGAAAAACTGTTTTTT. The encoded protein is CASSESAVGEKLFF.

This chain connects TRBV29-1 to TRBJ1-5, with 8 bases matching TRBD1. V lost 7 bases to trimming and J lost 4 bases; unmatched junction nucleotides: 9. The germline V gene encodes CDR1 SQVTM and CDR2 ANQGSEA. This CDR3 has 14 amino acids. CDR3 bases: TGCAGCGCATCAGCAGGGGGCACAAATCAGCCCCAGCATTTT. Its protein product is CSASAGGTNQPQHF.

This clonotype was detected only a few times. Relative to the germline gene, one junction end is altered; a read error may explain this. In DNA form, the CDR3 reads TGTGCCAGCAGCCTAGCGGGGCCCTTCGGGGAGCTGTTTTTT. Its translation: CASSLAGPFGELFF. The chain couples TRBV7-9 to TRBJ2-2; TRBD2 matches 9 bases. CDR1 and CDR2 (germline): SEHNR, FQNEAQ (reference sequence). The CDR3 is made up of 14 amino acids. Full variable domain (rest looked up from reference TRBV7-9 and TRBJ2-2): DTGVSQNPRHKITKRGQNVTFRCDPISEHNRLYWYRQTLGQGPEFLTYFQNEAQLEKSRLLSDRFSAERPKGSFSTLEIQRTEQGDSAMYLCASSLAGPFGELFFGEGSRLTVL.

In its sample, this clonotype was seen a few times. The genes are TRBV19 and TRBJ1-5, with a tentative D call TRBD1 (6 bases). The CDR3 is made up of 15 amino acids. Germline values: CDR1 LNHDA, CDR2 SQIVND (reference sequence). V was cut by 7 bases and J by 6 bases, with 19 bases left in between. CDR3 in DNA: TGTGCCAGTAAATTGTCTCTGGGGGGGCCTCAGCCCCAGCATTTT. It is translated as CASKLSLGGPQPQHF.